This T cell receptor (beta chain) was documented in a study of T cell repertoires in cytomegalovirus infection. Study-level background: Public signatures in TCR beta pointed to CMV infection and matching HLA type.

Study-level results: There were HLA-C-restricted CMV-specific TCR beta clonotypes dominating the ex vivo response.

This clonotype was recorded many times. Antigen unknown. TCRdb analysed the reads with MiXCR anew, one entry per CDR3 protein. The sample holds some 500,000 distinct CDR3 sequences, around 35% seen once. The CDR3 contains 15 residues. Trimming cost V 5 bases and J 3 bases, with 17 bases left between them. Germline values: CDR1 SEHNR, CDR2 FQNEAQ (reference sequence). The source is a human donor in good health (CMV status not recorded). Some clones in this sample may be carry-over from other donors' samples. This rearrangement joins TRBV7-9 to TRBJ2-7, with D possibly TRBD1 on 6 matching bases. This specimen consisted of cultured PBMCs, obtained from culture after CMV antigen stimulation. The CDR3 DNA is TGTGCCAGCAGCCACAGGGTGGGGGTGAGCTACGAGCAGTACTTC. As protein: CASSHRVGVSYEQYF.